These 26 T cell receptor beta chains were sequenced from one sample in a study of T cells after yellow fever vaccination. Each CDR3 protein is one row after TCRdb ran MiXCR on the 5' RACE reads. The sample has approximately 610,000 distinct CDR3 sequences; around 16% are singletons. The input for sequencing was PBMCs, taken about 5 days after the first yellow fever vaccination. These receptors came from a man aged 18 to 30 who received the YFV17D yellow fever vaccine.

This clonotype was observed a handful of times. The chain combines TRBV5-5 with TRBJ2-7; D perhaps matches TRBD1 (5 bases). The V gene lost 5 bases and the J gene lost 3 bases, with 12 bases spanning the gap. CDR3 length: 13 residues. CDR1 and CDR2 from the germline V gene are SGHKS and YYEKEE (reference sequence). The chain's CDR3 is CASSNQGNYEQYV. In DNA, the CDR3 is TGTGCCAGCAGTAACCAGGGTAACTACGAGCAGTACGTC.

The rearrangement uses TRBV7-3 and TRBJ1-6; a possible D gene is TRBD1 (5 bases). The CDR3 contains 13 residues. Trimming pared 5 bases from V and 7 bases from J, leaving 9 bases between. CDR1 and CDR2 from the germline V gene are SGHTA and FQGTGA. The CDR3 reads CASSPGVNSPLHF. CDR3 DNA sequence: TGTGCCAGCAGCCCGGGGGTAAATTCACCCCTCCACTTT.

The V and J genes are TRBV30 and TRBJ2-1; 7 positions agree with TRBD2. This CDR3 comprises 13 residues. Germline lookup yields CDR1 GTSNPN and CDR2 SVGIG (reference sequence). The V and J ends lost 6 bases and 6 bases, in that order; junction bases with no gene match: 8. DNA of the CDR3: TGTGCCTGTAGGTTGGGGGGGGGCAATGAGCAGTTCTTC. Amino acids: CACRLGGGNEQFF.

The chain uses TRBV2 and TRBJ2-5; 7 nucleotides agree with TRBD1. Trimming took 6 bases from V and 5 from J; bases not matched to a gene: 9. The CDR3 is 14 amino acids. Germline V gene data show CDR1 as SNHLY and CDR2 as FYNNEI. This CDR3 reads CASRPHRGWETQYF. Here the CDR3 DNA reads TGTGCCAGCAGACCCCACAGGGGTTGGGAGACCCAGTACTTC. Filled out from reference TRBV2 and TRBJ2-5, the complete variable domain reads EPEVTQTPSHQVTQMGQEVILRCVPISNHLYFYWYRQILGQKVEFLVSFYNNEISEKSEIFDDQFSVERPDGSNFTLKIRSTKLEDSAMYFCASRPHRGWETQYFGPGTRLLVL.

The chain links TRBV6-6 to TRBJ2-1, with D unresolved. The germline V gene encodes CDR1 MNHNY and CDR2 SVGAGI (reference sequence). V shed 6 bases and J shed 8 bases, with 14 bases lying between them. CDR3 length: 13 residues. The CDR3 nucleotides are TGTGCCAGCAGGCCCGGACGAATTGATGAGCAGTTCTTC. This sequence encodes CASRPGRIDEQFF.

The rearrangement joins TRBV5-5 to TRBJ1-2, with D possibly TRBD1 on 5 matching bases. Looked up from germline, CDR1 is SGHKS and CDR2 is YYEKEE (reference sequence). CDR3 length equals 14 residues. Trimming took off 3 bases at V and 8 bases at J, with 17 bases between the two ends. CDR3 protein: CASSSYRDGRGYTF. Written as DNA, the CDR3 is TGTGCCAGCAGCTCCTACCGGGACGGCCGGGGCTACACCTTC.

This clonotype was recorded a few times. The chain recombines TRBV5-1 with TRBJ2-3; D is undetermined. Germline loops: CDR1 SGHRS, CDR2 YFSETQ. The CDR3 is 13 amino acids. Trimming pared 2 bases from V and 6 bases from J, leaving 10 bases between. This CDR3 is CASSLDYGDTQYF. The CDR3 DNA reads TGCGCCAGCAGCTTAGATTATGGGGATACGCAGTATTTT.

V and J are TRBV4-3 and TRBJ2-6; D gene uncertain. Germline V gene lookup returns CDR1 LGHNA and CDR2 YSLEER. V lost 0 bases and J 1 base, leaving 7 bases between the germline ends. This CDR3 spans 16 amino acids. The CDR3 region has the DNA TGCGCCAGCAGCCAAGAGGTGGTTTCTGGGGCCAACGTCCTGACTTTC. This sequence encodes CASSQEVVSGANVLTF.

This clonotype has just a few counts. The chain uses TRBV4-3 and TRBJ2-3, with 9 bases that match TRBD2. The CDR3 is 17 residues long. Unmatched junction bases numbered 12, after V lost 4 bases and J lost 4 bases. Germline V gives CDR1 LGHNA, CDR2 YSLEER. CDR3 sequence (DNA): TGCGCCAGCAGCCCGGCAGGGAGCGGGGGGTCGTCAGATACGCAGTATTTT. Amino acids: CASSPAGSGGSSDTQYF.

This clonotype appeared many times. The chain combines TRBV6-1 with TRBJ2-3; the D gene is possibly TRBD2 (6 bases). The CDR3 has 13 amino acids. Trimming removed 7 bases from V and 5 bases from J, with 13 bases in between. CDR1 is MNHNS, CDR2 SASEGT, per germline. The CDR3 DNA reads TGTGCCAGCAAAAACGGCGGGGTAGATACGCAGTATTTT. It codes for CASKNGGVDTQYF.

A few counts support this clonotype. The chain has TRBV18 and TRBJ2-1; D perhaps matches TRBD2 (7 bases). Germline CDR1 is KGHSH and CDR2 is LQKENI. There are 18 residues in the CDR3. V lost 0 bases and J lost 0, with 15 bases in between. The CDR3 loop is CASSPPRGGLSSYNEQFF. DNA for the CDR3: TGTGCCAGCTCACCACCTCGCGGGGGCCTAAGCTCCTACAATGAGCAGTTCTTC.

The chain joins TRBV7-7 to TRBJ2-3; a possible D gene is TRBD1 (6 bases). CDR3 length: 15 residues. Germline V gene data show CDR1 as SSHAT and CDR2 as FNYEAQ (reference sequence). Trimming removed 4 bases at V and 1 base at J, with 12 bases between. CDR3 amino acids: CASSSGVSGTDTQYF. CDR3 bases: TGTGCCAGCAGCTCAGGGGTGTCGGGCACAGATACGCAGTATTTT.

The chain recombines TRBV6-2 or TRBV6-3 with TRBJ1-1; 9 nucleotides agree with TRBD1. With V trimmed by 2 bases and J by 5 bases, 3 bases remained unmatched. Looked up from germline, CDR1 is MNHEY and CDR2 is SVGEGT. This CDR3 has 14 residues. The CDR3 spells CASSYTGGWTEAFF. The CDR3 DNA reads as TGTGCCAGCAGTTACACAGGGGGCTGGACTGAAGCTTTCTTT.

This clonotype was seen only a few times. This chain links TRBV7-2 with TRBJ1-1; D possibly corresponds to TRBD1 (5 bases). The V end was cut by 5 bases, the J end by 5 bases, with 15 bases between. There are 14 residues in the CDR3. CDR1 and CDR2 from the germline V gene are SGHTA and FQGNSA. The CDR3: CASSKDGGKTEAFF. The CDR3 coding sequence is TGTGCCAGCAGCAAAGACGGGGGGAAGACTGAAGCTTTCTTT.

The chain is built from TRBV7-9 and TRBJ1-2; 7 nucleotides align to TRBD1. The CDR3 has 17 amino acids. CDR1 is SEHNR, CDR2 FQNEAQ, per germline (reference sequence). V was clipped by 3 bases and J by 2 bases; unmatched bases: 12. The CDR3 loop is CASSFSTGTVLNYGYTF. For the CDR3, the DNA is TGTGCCAGCAGCTTCTCCACCGGGACAGTATTAAACTATGGCTACACCTTC.

This clonotype has a count of ten or more. The chain combines TRBV20-1 with TRBJ1-1, with a possible D match to TRBD1 (5 bases). V shed 5 bases and J shed 1 base, with 14 bases lying between them. Germline-derived CDR1 and CDR2 are DFQATT and SNEGSKA (reference sequence). The CDR3 contains 14 residues. The CDR3 loop is CSAGGGNSNTEAFF. CDR3 nucleotides: TGCAGTGCTGGGGGAGGCAACTCGAACACTGAAGCTTTCTTT.

This clonotype occurred a few times. The rearrangement links TRBV24-1 to TRBJ2-1, with D uncertain. V was trimmed by 8 bases and J by 5 bases, leaving 12 bases between them. Germline CDR1 reads KGHDR; CDR2 reads SFDVKD. This CDR3 spans 13 amino acids. The CDR3 sequence: CATKTGSNNEQFF. Here the CDR3 DNA reads TGTGCCACCAAGACCGGATCCAACAATGAGCAGTTCTTC.

This clonotype was counted many times. V is TRBV14 and J is TRBJ2-2, with unresolved D. CDR3 length: 13 amino acids. CDR1 and CDR2 from the germline V gene are SGHDN and FVKESK. Trimming removed 4 bases from V and 3 bases from J, with 6 bases in between. CDR3: CASSPQDTGELFF. In DNA form, the CDR3 reads TGTGCCAGCAGCCCCCAGGACACCGGGGAGCTGTTTTTT.

This clonotype was detected only a few times. V usage is TRBV29-1 and J usage is TRBJ2-1; TRBD2 aligns across 8 bases. CDR3 length: 12 residues. Germline CDR1 reads SQVTM; CDR2 reads ANQGSEA. Losses at the gene ends were 6 bases for V and 8 bases for J; bases not matched to a gene: 6. The DNA for the CDR3 is TGCAGCGTAGGATCGGGGGGGGATGAGCAGTTCTTC. Amino acids: CSVGSGGDEQFF.

The table lists this clonotype with a few counts. The chain employs TRBV11-2 and TRBJ2-5; unclear D gene. The CDR3 extends over 18 amino acids. Germline V lookup: CDR1 SGHAT, CDR2 FQNNGV. V lost 2 bases, J lost 1 base, and 20 bases lay in between. The CDR3 bases are TGTGCCAGCAGCTTACAAGGGCATGCTGGGAACGTCCAAGAGACCCAGTACTTC. It translates to CASSLQGHAGNVQETQYF.

The V gene is TRBV7-9, the J gene TRBJ1-6; D uncertain. The CDR3 has 13 residues. Germline CDR1 SEHNR, CDR2 FQNEAQ (reference sequence). V lost 0 bases and J 10 bases, leaving 7 bases between the germline ends. In nucleotides, the CDR3 is TGTGCCAGCAGCTTAGCCCTCGAATCACCCCTCCACTTT. This encodes CASSLALESPLHF. Full variable domain (remainder filled in from reference TRBV7-9 and TRBJ1-6): DTGVSQNPRHKITKRGQNVTFRCDPISEHNRLYWYRQTLGQGPEFLTYFQNEAQLEKSRLLSDRFSAERPKGSFSTLEIQRTEQGDSAMYLCASSLALESPLHFGNGTRLTVT.

The rearrangement joins TRBV7-2 to TRBJ1-1; the D gene is possibly TRBD1 (5 bases). This CDR3 region has 13 residues. V dropped 3 bases and J dropped 13 bases, with 18 bases sitting between them. Per germline, CDR1 SGHTA and CDR2 FQGNSA. CDR3 nucleotide sequence: TGTGCCAGCAGCTTCGGGGCCCTCTTAAACGGTTTCTTT. Protein: CASSFGALLNGFF.

The chain recombines TRBV9 with TRBJ1-1; D remains unclear. V was clipped by 0 bases and J by 2 bases, with 8 bases between them. The CDR3 has 14 residues. Germline assignment: CDR1 SGDLS and CDR2 YYNGEE. CDR3 sequence: CASSVGTFNTEAFF. The CDR3 DNA follows: TGTGCCAGCAGCGTAGGAACCTTTAACACTGAAGCTTTCTTT.

This clonotype has only a few counts. V and J are TRBV6-1 and TRBJ1-2; TRBD1 matches at 11 bases. The CDR3 covers 16 residues. Germline loops: CDR1 MNHNS, CDR2 SASEGT. The V gene end was trimmed by 6 bases and the J gene end by 2 bases; junction bases not matched to a gene: 8. The CDR3 nucleotides are TGTGCCAGCAGCGGGACAGGGGGAGGAAGAAACTATGGCTACACCTTC. Residues: CASSGTGGGRNYGYTF.

The chain links TRBV5-6 to TRBJ2-1; maybe TRBD2 (7 bases). V lost 2 bases and J 4 bases, leaving 13 bases between the germline ends. Germline assignment: CDR1 SGHDT and CDR2 YYEEEE. The CDR3 runs to 15 residues. The CDR3: CASSFGGRRYNEQFF. The CDR3 DNA follows: TGTGCCAGCAGCTTCGGGGGGCGGAGATACAATGAGCAGTTCTTC.

The chain links TRBV6-5 to TRBJ1-5; a weak D match, TRBD1 (6 bases). There are 17 residues in the CDR3. V was pared by 0 bases and J by 4 bases, with 16 bases between. Germline V CDR1 and CDR2: MNHEY, SVGAGI. The CDR3 DNA is TGTGCCAGCAGTTACTCGACGTACAGAGGGGGGAATCAGCCCCAGCATTTT. The encoded protein is CASSYSTYRGGNQPQHF.